This is a list of T cell receptor beta chains from one sample in a study of cytomegalovirus exposure and HLA in healthy donors. Generated by immunoSEQ multiplex PCR, the TCRdb table keeps only in-frame clones and is missing some. The data hold 150,000 to 200,000 clones, with 68% observed a single time. Input material: PBMCs. The receptors come from a man aged 25-45 years in good health and CMV-seropositive. Both conserved end residues are part of each CDR3. The order of the fields is J gene, D gene, clone size, V gene, CDR3 DNA, CDR3 protein. A D gene is named only where the DNA matches it firmly. Clone size, where shown, is once, few, many, or a class for clones that have expanded.

TRBJ2-3	TRBD1	once	TRBV7-3	TGTGCCAGCAGCCCGCGACAGGGCAGCACAGATACGCAGTATTTT	CASSPRQGSTDTQYF
TRBJ2-7	-	-	TRBV29-1	TGCAGCGTTGAAAAATCGAATGGTTACGAGCAGTACTTC	CSVEKSNGYEQYF
TRBJ1-1	-	-	TRBV11-2	TGTGCCAGCAGCCAGGGGTGGGGAGGGGTAAATCGCACTGAAGCTTTCTTT	CASSQGWGGVNRTEAFF
TRBJ1-1	-	-	TRBV18	TGTGCCAGCTCACCAGGCCTCAACACTGAAGCTTTCTTT	CASSPGLNTEAFF
TRBJ2-7	TRBD2	-	TRBV19	TGTGCCAGTAGTATGACTAGCGCTCTAACCTACGAGCAGTACTTC	CASSMTSALTYEQYF
TRBJ2-3	-	few	TRBV30	TGTGCCTGGAGCTCCCAGGGGACAGATACGCAGTATTTT	CAWSSQGTDTQYF
TRBJ2-5	-	-	TRBV9	TGTGCCAGCAGCCCCGGAGGTGGTGGACTGCAAACGGGAGAGACCCAGTACTTC	CASSPGGGGLQTGETQYF
TRBJ1-2	-	-	TRBV9	TGTGCCAGCAGCGTAATTCCTGGGGCAGGGGGCTACACCTTC	CASSVIPGAGGYTF
TRBJ2-7	TRBD1	few	TRBV6-5	TGTGCCAGCAGTTACTCCCGGACAGGGGAGGGCGAGCAGTACTTC	CASSYSRTGEGEQYF
TRBJ1-4	TRBD1	-	TRBV11-2	TGTGCCAGCAGCAAGGGGGCCCTGAGGGACGAAAAACTGTTTTTT	CASSKGALRDEKLFF
TRBJ2-7	-	few	TRBV7-6	TGTGCCAGCAGCTTAGGACTAGGCCTCGAGCAGTACTTC	CASSLGLGLEQYF
TRBJ1-5	TRBD1	-	TRBV7-2	TGTGCCAGCAGCACGGGACAGCTCAATCAGCCCCAGCATTTT	CASSTGQLNQPQHF
TRBJ2-3	TRBD2	-	TRBV10-2	TGCGCCAGCAGTGAGTGGTGGCGGGAGGCCCCAGATACGCAGTATTTT	CASSEWWREAPDTQYF
TRBJ2-1	TRBD2	-	TRBV27	TGTGCCAGCAGTTTACCCGGGAGGGCCTTCAATGAGCAGTTCTTC	CASSLPGRAFNEQFF
TRBJ2-1	TRBD1	-	TRBV6-5	TGTGCCAGCAGGATCTCGACAGGGCAGGGTGAGCAGTTCTTC	CASRISTGQGEQFF
TRBJ2-7	-	-	TRBV10-3	TGTGCCATCAGTCAACAGGGGGGGGCGGTCGAGCAGTACTTC	CAISQQGGAVEQYF
TRBJ2-7	TRBD1	-	TRBV4-1	TGCGCCAGCAGCCAAGATCCAAGGGCGGCAGGGGGCGAGCAGTACTTC	CASSQDPRAAGGEQYF
TRBJ1-1	TRBD1	-	TRBV5-4	TGTGCCAGCAGCTCCCCTAACCGACAGGGCGCAAATCGGGCTTTCTTT	CASSSPNRQGANRAFF
TRBJ2-1	TRBD1	-	TRBV11-1	TGTGCCAGCAGCTTAGTACCCCCCACAGGGGGGAACAATGAGCAGTTCTTC	CASSLVPPTGGNNEQFF
TRBJ1-5	-	-	TRBV9	TGTGCCAGCAGCGCCGGACAGAGCAATCAGCCCCAGCATTTT	CASSAGQSNQPQHF
TRBJ1-2	-	-	TRBV14	TGTGCCAGCAGCCATAACAGGGTGGGTCGTGATGGCTACACCTTC	CASSHNRVGRDGYTF
TRBJ1-3	-	-	TRBV4-2	TGTGCCAGCAGCCAAGTGGCAAACACCATATATTTT	CASSQVANTIYF
TRBJ2-7	-	-	TRBV15	TGTGCCACCAGCAGAGCATCCCCTGGCCCCGAATCAGGGCCTCAGGAGCAGTACTTC	CATSRASPGPESGPQEQYF
TRBJ1-2	TRBD1	-	TRBV5-4	TGTGCCAGACCAAGAGACAGGGGGTCTAACTATGGCTACACCTTC	CARPRDRGSNYGYTF
TRBJ2-4	-	once	TRBV27	TGTGCCAGTAAGGTGAGGCAGGGAAACATTCAGTACTTC	CASKVRQGNIQYF